The T cell receptor beta chain under discussion was sequenced for a study of T-cell memory formation after mild COVID-19. TCR alpha and TCR beta cDNA libraries carrying sample barcodes and UMIs came from 5'RACE with constant-segment primers. Via MiXCR, TCRdb re-called the 5' RACE reads, giving one row per CDR3 protein. Of hundreds of thousands of distinct CDR3 sequences listed, approximately 29% are singletons. The CDR3 has 14 residues. Germline trimming cut 6 bases from V and 1 base from J; bases unmatched to any gene: 3. Germline V lookup: CDR1 SGHKS, CDR2 YYEKEE (reference sequence). In regard to this clonotype: Antigen: not known.

Study-wide results and limits: The study found balanced CD4/CD8 in clones contracting day 15 to 85 and a CD4+ lean in later expanders. Cross-reactive memory apparently joined, as some responding clones appeared in pre-infection memory.

The receptor was isolated from an adult woman who had mild COVID-19 (a few samples of this study predate the infection). Cell type and time point are not known. Sequenced material: PBMCs or a T cell subset sorted from them (not recorded which). The chain recombines TRBV5-5 with TRBJ2-2; 7 bases map to TRBD1. CDR3 loop: CASTWDRNTGELFF. The CDR3 DNA follows: TGTGCCAGCACGTGGGACAGGAACACCGGGGAGCTGTTTTTT.